The clone carrying this T cell receptor beta chain turned up a few times. This entry comes from a study of T cell responses to AZD1222 COVID-19 vaccine. Clones were read by immunoSEQ multiplex PCR, and TCRdb kept only the in-frame ones, dropping some. The table has 150,000 to 200,000 clones, around 94% seen once. The CDR3 contains 17 residues. The germline V gene has CDR1 SEHNR and CDR2 FQNEAQ (reference sequence). Deletions cut 1 base from V and 4 bases from J, with 16 bases between. The receptor was derived from an adult in good health. The specimen comprised peripheral blood, sampled on day 0 of AZD1222 vaccination. The genes are TRBV7-9 and TRBJ2-2; possibly TRBD1 or TRBD2 for D (6 bases each). The CDR3 DNA follows: TGTGCCAGCAGCTTAGACTTGGGGGGCCGGAGCACCGGGGAGCTGTTTTTT. As protein: CASSLDLGGRSTGELFF. The full variable domain, completed using reference TRBV7-9 and TRBJ2-2, is DTGVSQNPRHKITKRGQNVTFRCDPISEHNRLYWYRQTLGQGPEFLTYFQNEAQLEKSRLLSDRFSAERPKGSFSTLEIQRTEQGDSAMYLCASSLDLGGRSTGELFFGEGSRLTVL.